The clone carrying this TCR beta chain was seen ten or more times. Antigen specificity is unknown. V was trimmed by 0 bases and J by 2 bases, leaving 8 bases between them. This CDR3 is built from 16 residues. CDR1 MGHRA and CDR2 YSYEKL come from the germline V gene. The entirety of the isolated RNA underwent reverse transcription, so expressed TCRB transcripts were sequenced. Repertoires were generated with immunoSEQ multiplex PCR, while TCRdb's copy carries only in-frame clones and drops some. The table shows just under 150,000 clones, with roughly an eighth occurring only once. This specimen comes from a study of beta chain features in type 1 diabetes. Study observations and caveats: Shortening that was moderate but significant affected the TCRB CDR3s of Type 1 diabetes patients in all four CD4+ subsets. Cells with high TCR expression could be over-represented when cDNA is sequenced.

The clonotype was recovered from a man aged 18 to 30 with type 1 diabetes. Specimen: central memory CD4+ T cells from blood. The chain carries TRBV4-1 and TRBJ2-6; D assignment may be TRBD1 or TRBD2 (5 bases each). CDR3 in amino acids: CASSQDGGTGANVLTF. CDR3 nucleotides: TGCGCCAGCAGCCAAGATGGGGGAACTGGGGCCAACGTCCTGACTTTC.